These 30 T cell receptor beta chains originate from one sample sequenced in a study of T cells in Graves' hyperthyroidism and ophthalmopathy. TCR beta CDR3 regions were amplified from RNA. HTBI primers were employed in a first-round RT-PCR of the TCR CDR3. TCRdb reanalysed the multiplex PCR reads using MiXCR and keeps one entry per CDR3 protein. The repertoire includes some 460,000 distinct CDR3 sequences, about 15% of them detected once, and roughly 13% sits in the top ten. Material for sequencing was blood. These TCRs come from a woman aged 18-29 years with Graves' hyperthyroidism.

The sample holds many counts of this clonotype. The CDR3 DNA reads TGTGCCAGCAGCATCCCCGGGCAGGGTCTTCCTAATGAGCAGTTCTTC. This encodes CASSIPGQGLPNEQFF. The chain combines TRBV28 with TRBJ2-1; weak D call: TRBD1 (5 bases). This CDR3 region has 16 residues. V lost 6 bases to trimming and J lost 7 bases, with 22 bases between them. Germline CDR1 and CDR2: MDHEN and SYDVKM.

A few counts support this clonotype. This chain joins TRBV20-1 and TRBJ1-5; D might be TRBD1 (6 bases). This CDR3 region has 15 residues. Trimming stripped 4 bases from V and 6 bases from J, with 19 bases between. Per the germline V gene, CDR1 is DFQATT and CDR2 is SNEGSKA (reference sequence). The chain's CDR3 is CSATILGGASQPQHF. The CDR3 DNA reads TGCAGTGCTACCATTTTGGGGGGGGCGTCTCAGCCCCAGCATTTT.

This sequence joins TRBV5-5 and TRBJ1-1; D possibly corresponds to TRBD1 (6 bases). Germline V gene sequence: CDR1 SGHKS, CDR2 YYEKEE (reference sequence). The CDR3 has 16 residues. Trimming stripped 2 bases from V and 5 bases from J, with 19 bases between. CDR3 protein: CASSFRQQGAGTEAFF. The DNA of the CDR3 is TGTGCCAGCAGCTTTCGTCAACAGGGCGCGGGGACTGAAGCTTTCTTT.

As DNA, the CDR3 is TGTGCCAGTCCGGGACTAGTAGGTGAGCAGTTCTTC. Its protein product is CASPGLVGEQFF. The chain uses TRBV6-2 or TRBV6-3 and TRBJ2-1; TRBD2 matches at 8 bases. Germline assignment: CDR1 MNHEY and CDR2 SVGEGT. V was pared by 9 bases and J by 9 bases, with 7 bases of the junction left unmatched. The CDR3 contains 12 residues.

The CDR3 sequence: CASSLGTAYTEAFF. CDR3 nucleotide sequence: TGTGCCAGCAGTTTGGGGACGGCCTACACTGAAGCTTTCTTT. This chain joins TRBV12-3 or TRBV12-4 and TRBJ1-1; perhaps TRBD1 as D (5 bases). Trimming took 3 bases from V and 3 from J, leaving 11 bases between them. This CDR3 has 14 residues.

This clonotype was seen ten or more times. In DNA, the CDR3 is TGTGCCAGCAGTTTACGGCCGAACCAAGAGACCCAGTACTTC. This codes for CASSLRPNQETQYF. V is TRBV28 and J is TRBJ2-5; D call uncertain. Trimming left V 2 bases short and J 0 bases short, with 7 bases between. This CDR3 has 14 residues. Germline V gives CDR1 MDHEN, CDR2 SYDVKM.

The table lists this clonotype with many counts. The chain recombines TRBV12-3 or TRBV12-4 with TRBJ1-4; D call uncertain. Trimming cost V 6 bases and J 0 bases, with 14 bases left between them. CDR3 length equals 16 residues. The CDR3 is CASSRELGATNEKLFF. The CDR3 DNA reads TGTGCCAGCAGCCGGGAGCTTGGGGCAACTAATGAAAAACTGTTTTTT.

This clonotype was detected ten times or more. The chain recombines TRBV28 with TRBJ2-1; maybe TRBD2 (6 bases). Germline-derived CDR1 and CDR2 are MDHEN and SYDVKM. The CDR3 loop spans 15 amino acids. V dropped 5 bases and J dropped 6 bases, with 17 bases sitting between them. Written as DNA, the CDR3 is TGTGCCAGCAGTCCCGGGACTCGCATATCCAATGAGCAGTTCTTC. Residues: CASSPGTRISNEQFF.

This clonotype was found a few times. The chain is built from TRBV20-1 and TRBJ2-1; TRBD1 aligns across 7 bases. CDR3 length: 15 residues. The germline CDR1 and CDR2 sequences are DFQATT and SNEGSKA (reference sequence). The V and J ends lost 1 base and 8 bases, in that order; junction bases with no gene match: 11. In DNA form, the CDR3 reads TGCAGTGCTAGAGGTTTTAGACAGGGCTCCGATGAGCAGTTCTTC. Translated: CSARGFRQGSDEQFF.

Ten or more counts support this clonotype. The CDR3 is CASRATPGWNNEQFF. CDR3 sequence (DNA): TGTGCCAGCCGCGCGACCCCCGGTTGGAACAATGAGCAGTTCTTC. The chain recombines TRBV12-3 or TRBV12-4 with TRBJ2-1; no reliable D call. Trimming shortened V by 8 bases and J by 5 bases, and 19 bases separated the two germline ends. The CDR3 has 15 amino acids.

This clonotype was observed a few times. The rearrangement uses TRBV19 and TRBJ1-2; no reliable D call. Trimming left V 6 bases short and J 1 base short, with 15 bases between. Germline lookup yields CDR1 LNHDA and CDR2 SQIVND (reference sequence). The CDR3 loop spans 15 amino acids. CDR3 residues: CASSKASGNNYGYTF. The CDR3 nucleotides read TGTGCCAGTAGCAAGGCATCCGGAAATAACTATGGCTACACCTTC.

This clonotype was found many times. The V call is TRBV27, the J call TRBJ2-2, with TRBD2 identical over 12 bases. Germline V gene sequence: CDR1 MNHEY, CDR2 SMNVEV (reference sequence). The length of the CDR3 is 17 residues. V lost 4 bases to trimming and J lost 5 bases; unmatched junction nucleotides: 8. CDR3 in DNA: TGTGCCAGCAGTTCCACGACTAGCGGGAGTTGGACCGGGGAGCTGTTTTTT. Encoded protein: CASSSTTSGSWTGELFF.

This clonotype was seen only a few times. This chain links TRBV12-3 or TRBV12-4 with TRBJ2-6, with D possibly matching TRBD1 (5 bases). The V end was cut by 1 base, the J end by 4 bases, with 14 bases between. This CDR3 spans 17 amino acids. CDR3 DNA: TGTGCCAGCAGTTTAGAGGGGAAACTCTCCGGGGCCAACGTCCTGACTTTC. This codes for CASSLEGKLSGANVLTF.

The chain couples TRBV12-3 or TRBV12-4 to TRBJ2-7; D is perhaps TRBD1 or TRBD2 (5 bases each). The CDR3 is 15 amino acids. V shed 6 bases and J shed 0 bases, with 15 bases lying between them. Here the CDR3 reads CASSRDGKSSYEQYF. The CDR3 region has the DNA TGTGCCAGCAGCCGGGACGGGAAGAGCTCCTACGAGCAGTACTTC.

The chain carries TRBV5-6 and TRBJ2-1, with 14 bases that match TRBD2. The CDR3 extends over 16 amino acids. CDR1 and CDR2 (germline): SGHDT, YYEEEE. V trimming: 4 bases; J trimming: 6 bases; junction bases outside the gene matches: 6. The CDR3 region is CASSVGTSGRGNEQFF. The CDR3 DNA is TGTGCCAGCAGCGTAGGGACTAGCGGGAGAGGCAATGAGCAGTTCTTC.

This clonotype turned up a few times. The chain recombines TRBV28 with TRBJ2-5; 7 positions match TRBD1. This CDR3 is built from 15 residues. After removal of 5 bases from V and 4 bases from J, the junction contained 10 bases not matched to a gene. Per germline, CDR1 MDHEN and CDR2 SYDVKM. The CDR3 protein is CASSNAAGGGETQYF. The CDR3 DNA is TGTGCCAGCAGTAACGCGGCAGGGGGTGGAGAGACCCAGTACTTC. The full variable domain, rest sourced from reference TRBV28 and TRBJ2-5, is DVKVTQSSRYLVKRTGEKVFLECVQDMDHENMFWYRQDPGLGLRLIYFSYDVKMKEKGDIPEGYSVSREKKERFSLILESASTNQTSMYLCASSNAAGGGETQYFGPGTRLLVL.

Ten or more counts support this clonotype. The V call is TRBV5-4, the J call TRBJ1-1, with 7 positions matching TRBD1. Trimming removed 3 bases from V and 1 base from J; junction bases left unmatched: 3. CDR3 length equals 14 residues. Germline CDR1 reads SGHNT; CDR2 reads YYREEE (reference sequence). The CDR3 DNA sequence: TGTGCCAGCAGCTCAGGACAGGCGAACACTGAAGCTTTCTTT. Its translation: CASSSGQANTEAFF. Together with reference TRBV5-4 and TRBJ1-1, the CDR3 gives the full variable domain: ETGVTQSPTHLIKTRGQQVTLRCSSQSGHNTVSWYQQALGQGPQFIFQYYREEENGRGNFPPRFSGLQFPNYSSELNVNALELDDSALYLCASSSGQANTEAFFGQGTRLTVV.

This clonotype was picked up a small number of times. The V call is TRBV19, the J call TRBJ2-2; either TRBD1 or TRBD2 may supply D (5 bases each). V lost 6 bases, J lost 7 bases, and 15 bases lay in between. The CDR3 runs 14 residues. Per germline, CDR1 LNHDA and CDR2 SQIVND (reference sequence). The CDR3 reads CASSRDVRIGELFF. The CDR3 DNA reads TGTGCCAGTAGCCGGGACGTTAGAATCGGGGAGCTGTTTTTT.

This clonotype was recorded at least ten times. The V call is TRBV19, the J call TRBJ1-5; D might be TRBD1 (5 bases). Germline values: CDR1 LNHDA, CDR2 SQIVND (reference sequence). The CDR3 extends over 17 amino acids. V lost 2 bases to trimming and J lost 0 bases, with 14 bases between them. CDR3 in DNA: TGTGCCAGTAGTATAACCGCCCGGGACTTTAGCAATCAGCCCCAGCATTTT. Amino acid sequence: CASSITARDFSNQPQHF.

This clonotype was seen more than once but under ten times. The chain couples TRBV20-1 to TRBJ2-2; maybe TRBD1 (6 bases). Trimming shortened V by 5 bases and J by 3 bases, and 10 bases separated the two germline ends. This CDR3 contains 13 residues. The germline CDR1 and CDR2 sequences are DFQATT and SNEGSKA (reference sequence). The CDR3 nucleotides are TGCAGTGCTGATAACAGGGACACCGGGGAGCTGTTTTTT. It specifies CSADNRDTGELFF.

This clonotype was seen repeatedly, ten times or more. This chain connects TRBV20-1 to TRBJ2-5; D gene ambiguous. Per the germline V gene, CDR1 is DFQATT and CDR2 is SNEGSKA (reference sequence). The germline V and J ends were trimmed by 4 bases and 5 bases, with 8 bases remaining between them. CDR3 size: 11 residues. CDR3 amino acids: CSANSPETQYF. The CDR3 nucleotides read TGCAGTGCTAATTCACCCGAGACCCAGTACTTC.

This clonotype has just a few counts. CDR3 in amino acids: CASSFLPEGEKLFF. DNA of the CDR3: TGTGCCAGCAGCTTCCTTCCGGAGGGTGAAAAACTGTTTTTT. V gene TRBV7-9 combines with J gene TRBJ1-4; unclear D gene. V lost 3 bases to trimming and J lost 7 bases, with 12 bases between them. Germline V gene data show CDR1 as SEHNR and CDR2 as FQNEAQ (reference sequence). This CDR3 is 14 amino acids long.

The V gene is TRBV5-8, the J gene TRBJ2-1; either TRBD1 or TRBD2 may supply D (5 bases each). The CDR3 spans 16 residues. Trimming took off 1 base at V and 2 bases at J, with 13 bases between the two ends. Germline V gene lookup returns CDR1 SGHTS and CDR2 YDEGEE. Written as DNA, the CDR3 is TGTGCCAGCAGCTTGAATCGAGGGGTCGCCTACAATGAGCAGTTCTTC. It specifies CASSLNRGVAYNEQFF.

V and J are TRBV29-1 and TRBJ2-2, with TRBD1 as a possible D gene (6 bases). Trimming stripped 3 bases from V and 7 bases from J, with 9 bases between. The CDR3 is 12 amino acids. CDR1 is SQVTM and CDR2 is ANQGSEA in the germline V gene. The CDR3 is CSVEWGHGELFF. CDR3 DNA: TGCAGCGTTGAGTGGGGGCACGGGGAGCTGTTTTTT.

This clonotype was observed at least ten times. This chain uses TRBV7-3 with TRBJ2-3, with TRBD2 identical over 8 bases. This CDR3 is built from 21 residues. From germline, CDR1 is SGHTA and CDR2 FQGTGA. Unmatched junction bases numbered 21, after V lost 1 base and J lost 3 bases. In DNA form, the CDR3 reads TGTGCCAGCAGCTTAAGGCCTCTCCCTTTGGGACTAGGGTCTAGGACAGATACGCAGTATTTT. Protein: CASSLRPLPLGLGSRTDTQYF.

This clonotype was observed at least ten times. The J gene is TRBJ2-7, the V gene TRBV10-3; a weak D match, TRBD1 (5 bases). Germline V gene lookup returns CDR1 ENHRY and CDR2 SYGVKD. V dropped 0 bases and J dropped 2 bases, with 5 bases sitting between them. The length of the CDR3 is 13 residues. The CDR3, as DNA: TGTGCCATCAGTGAGTCGACAGCCTACGAGCAGTACTTC. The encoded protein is CAISESTAYEQYF.

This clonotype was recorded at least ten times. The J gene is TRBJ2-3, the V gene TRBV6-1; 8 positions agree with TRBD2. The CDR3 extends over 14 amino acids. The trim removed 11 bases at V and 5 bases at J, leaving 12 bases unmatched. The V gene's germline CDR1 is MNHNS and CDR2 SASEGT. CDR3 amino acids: CAAGLAGSLDTQYF. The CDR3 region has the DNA TGTGCCGCAGGGTTAGCGGGATCGCTAGATACGCAGTATTTT.

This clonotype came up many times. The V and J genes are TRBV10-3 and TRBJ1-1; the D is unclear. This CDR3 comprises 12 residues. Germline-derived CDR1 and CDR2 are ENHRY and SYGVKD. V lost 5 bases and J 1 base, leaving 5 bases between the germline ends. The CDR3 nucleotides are TGTGCCATCAGTCTCAAGAACACTGAAGCTTTCTTT. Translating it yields CAISLKNTEAFF.

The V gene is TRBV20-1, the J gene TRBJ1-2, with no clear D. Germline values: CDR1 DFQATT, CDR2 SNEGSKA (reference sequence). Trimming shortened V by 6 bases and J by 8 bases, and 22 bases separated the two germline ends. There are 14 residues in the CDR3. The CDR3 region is CSACSVDIRLGYTF. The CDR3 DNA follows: TGCAGTGCCTGTTCGGTCGACATCAGACTGGGCTACACCTTC.

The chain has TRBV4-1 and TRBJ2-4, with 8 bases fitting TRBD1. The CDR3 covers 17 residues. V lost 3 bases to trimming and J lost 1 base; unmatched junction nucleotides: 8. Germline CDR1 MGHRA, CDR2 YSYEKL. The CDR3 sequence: CASSHVTGALAKNIQYF. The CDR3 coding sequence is TGCGCCAGCAGCCATGTGACAGGGGCTCTGGCCAAAAACATTCAGTACTTC.